A selection of T cell receptor beta chains follows, all from one sample in a study. TCRdb itself ran the 5' RACE reads through MiXCR, one entry per CDR3 protein. The profile shows over 25,000 distinct CDR3 sequences, roughly 24% of them singletons. The sample comprised naive CD4+ T cells sorted from a lymph node. The receptors shown here come from a female donor with breast cancer. Each CDR3 is given with its conserved first and last residue. A D gene is named only where the DNA matches it firmly. Part of the rows lack a size; the others show once, few, many or a class for expanded clones.

TRBJ1-5 | TRBV5-1 | - | - | CASSLSDNQPQHF | TGCGCCAGCAGCTTAAGCGACAATCAGCCCCAGCATTTT
TRBJ2-3 | TRBV20-1 | few | - | CSASSAGRRQDTQYF | TGCAGTGCTAGTAGTGCGGGACGGCGGCAAGATACGCAGTATTTT
TRBJ2-2 | TRBV29-1 | few | - | CSVDGQNTGELFF | TGCAGCGTTGACGGGCAGAACACCGGGGAGCTGTTTTTT
TRBJ2-1 | TRBV4-2 | few | - | CASSQGSRAGEQFF | TGTGCCAGCAGCCAAGGTTCCAGGGCCGGTGAGCAGTTCTTC
TRBJ1-2 | TRBV20-1 | few | TRBD1 | CSADPGTGLGYTF | TGCAGTGCTGATCCCGGGACAGGACTTGGCTACACCTTC
TRBJ2-2 | TRBV5-1 | - | - | CATRDFANTGELFF | TGCGCCACCCGGGACTTCGCGAACACCGGGGAGCTGTTTTTT
TRBJ2-3 | TRBV28 | medium-sized | TRBD2 | CASSSGTTQDTQYF | TGTGCCAGCAGTTCCGGGACTACTCAAGATACGCAGTATTTT
TRBJ1-2 | TRBV20-1 | few | - | CSASAGEKGRNYGYTF | TGCAGTGCTTCAGCCGGGGAAAAGGGAAGAAACTATGGCTACACCTTC
TRBJ2-1 | TRBV7-9 | - | TRBD1 | CASSPTGTGWNEQFF | TGTGCCAGCAGCCCCACGGGGACAGGGTGGAATGAGCAGTTCTTC
TRBJ2-3 | TRBV7-8 | - | - | CASSRPPPGTDTQYF | TGTGCCAGCAGTCGACCGCCCCCAGGAACAGATACGCAGTATTTT
TRBJ1-5 | TRBV6-1 | few | TRBD1 | CASSEALRTGASNQPQHF | TGTGCCAGCAGTGAAGCGCTCCGGACAGGGGCGAGCAATCAGCCCCAGCATTTT
TRBJ2-3 | TRBV7-6 | few | TRBD1 | CASSLRGVTTGAGTDTQYF | TGTGCCAGCAGCCTAAGGGGGGTGACGACAGGGGCCGGCACAGATACGCAGTATTTT
TRBJ2-5 | TRBV7-3 | many | - | CASSLQPAMAQYF | TGTGCCAGCAGCTTACAACCGGCCATGGCCCAGTACTTC
TRBJ1-1 | TRBV12-3/TRBV12-4 | many | - | CASSLQRREAFF | TGTGCCAGCAGTTTACAGCGAAGAGAAGCTTTCTTT
TRBJ2-1 | TRBV15 | - | - | CATSRDPSGQQFF | TGTGCCACCAGCAGAGATCCGTCGGGACAGCAGTTCTTC
TRBJ2-1 | TRBV7-9 | - | - | CASRGSGEQFF | TGTGCCAGCAGGGGGAGCGGTGAGCAGTTCTTC
TRBJ2-1 | TRBV6-2/TRBV6-3 | few | - | CASGVNEQFF | TGTGCCAGCGGGGTGAATGAGCAGTTCTTC
TRBJ1-4 | TRBV4-1 | - | - | CASSQEGPTATNEKLFF | TGCGCCAGCAGCCAAGAAGGTCCCACTGCAACTAATGAAAAACTGTTTTTT
TRBJ2-7 | TRBV5-1 | - | TRBD2 | CASSSRLAGFYEQYF | TGCGCCAGCAGCTCCAGACTAGCGGGGTTCTACGAGCAGTACTTC
TRBJ2-1 | TRBV27 | - | - | CASSLEGWGEQFF | TGTGCCAGCAGTTTGGAGGGGTGGGGTGAGCAGTTCTTC
TRBJ1-4 | TRBV7-9 | few | - | CASSLPSGRVAKLFF | TGTGCCAGCAGCCTACCTTCAGGACGGGTGGCAAAACTGTTTTTT
TRBJ2-5 | TRBV27 | many | TRBD2 | CASSYQGLGSETQYF | TGTGCCAGCAGTTATCAGGGACTAGGATCGGAGACCCAGTACTTC
TRBJ1-2 | TRBV27 | few | - | CASSLGSGRGNYGYTF | TGTGCCAGCAGTTTAGGGTCAGGGCGGGGGAACTATGGCTACACCTTC
TRBJ2-7 | TRBV3-1 | once | - | CASSQAAFGRQSLTYEQYF | TGTGCCAGCAGCCAGGCCGCGTTCGGGCGCCAAAGTTTAACCTACGAGCAGTACTTC
TRBJ2-1 | TRBV7-7 | - | - | CASSPRRGANEQFF | TGTGCTAGCAGCCCCCGACGAGGAGCCAATGAGCAGTTCTTC
TRBJ2-1 | TRBV7-9 | - | - | CASSGGGAGNEQFF | TGTGCCAGCAGCGGGGGCGGCGCGGGCAATGAGCAGTTCTTC